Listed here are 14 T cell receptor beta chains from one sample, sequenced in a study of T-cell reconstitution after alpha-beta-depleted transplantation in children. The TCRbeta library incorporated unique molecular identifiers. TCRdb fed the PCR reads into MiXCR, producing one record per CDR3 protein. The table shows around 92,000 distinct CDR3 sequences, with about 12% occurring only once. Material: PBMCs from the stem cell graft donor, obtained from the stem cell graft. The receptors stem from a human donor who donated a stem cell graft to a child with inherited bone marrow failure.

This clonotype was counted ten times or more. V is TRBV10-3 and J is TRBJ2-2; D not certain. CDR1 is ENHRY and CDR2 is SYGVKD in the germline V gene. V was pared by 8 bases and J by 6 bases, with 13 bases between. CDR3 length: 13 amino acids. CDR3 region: CAIGKAPSGELFF. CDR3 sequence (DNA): TGTGCCATCGGTAAAGCGCCCTCCGGGGAGCTGTTTTTT.

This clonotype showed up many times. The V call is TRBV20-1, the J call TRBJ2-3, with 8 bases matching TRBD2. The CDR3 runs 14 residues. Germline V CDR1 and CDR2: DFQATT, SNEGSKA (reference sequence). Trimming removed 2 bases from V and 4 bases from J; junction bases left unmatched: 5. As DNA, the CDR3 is TGCAGTGCTAGACCTGGCGGGGGGCCAGATACGCAGTATTTT. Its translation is CSARPGGGPDTQYF.

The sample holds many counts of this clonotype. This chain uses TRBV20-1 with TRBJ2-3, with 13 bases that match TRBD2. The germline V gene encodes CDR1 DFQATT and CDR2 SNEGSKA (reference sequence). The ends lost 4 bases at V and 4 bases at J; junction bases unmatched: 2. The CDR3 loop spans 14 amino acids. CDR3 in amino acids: CSAILAGGADTQYF. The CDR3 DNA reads TGCAGTGCTATACTAGCGGGGGGGGCAGATACGCAGTATTTT.

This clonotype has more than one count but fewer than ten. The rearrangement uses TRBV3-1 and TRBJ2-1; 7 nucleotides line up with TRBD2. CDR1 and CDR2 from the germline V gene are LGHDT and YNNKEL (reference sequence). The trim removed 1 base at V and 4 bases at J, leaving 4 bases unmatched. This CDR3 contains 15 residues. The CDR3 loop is CASSQGTRRYNEQFF. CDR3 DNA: TGTGCCAGCAGCCAAGGGACTAGAAGGTACAATGAGCAGTTCTTC.

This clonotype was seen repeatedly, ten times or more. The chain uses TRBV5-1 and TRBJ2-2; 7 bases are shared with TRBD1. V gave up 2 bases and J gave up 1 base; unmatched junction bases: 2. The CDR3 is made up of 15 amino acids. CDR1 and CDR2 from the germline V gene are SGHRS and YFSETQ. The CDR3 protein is CASSFTGVNTGELFF. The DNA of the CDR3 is TGCGCCAGCAGCTTTACAGGGGTGAACACCGGGGAGCTGTTTTTT.

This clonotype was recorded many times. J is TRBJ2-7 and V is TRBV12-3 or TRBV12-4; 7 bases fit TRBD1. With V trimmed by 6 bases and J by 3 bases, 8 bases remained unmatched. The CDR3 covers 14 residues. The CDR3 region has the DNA TGTGCCAGCAGCCGAGGACAGGATAGCTACGAGCAGTACTTC. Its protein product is CASSRGQDSYEQYF.

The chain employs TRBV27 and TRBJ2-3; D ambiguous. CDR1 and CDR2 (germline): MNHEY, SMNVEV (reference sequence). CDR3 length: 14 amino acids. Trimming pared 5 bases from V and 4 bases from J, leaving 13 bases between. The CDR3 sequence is CASSPSWAADTQYF. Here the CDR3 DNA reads TGTGCCAGCAGTCCGTCTTGGGCGGCAGATACGCAGTATTTT.

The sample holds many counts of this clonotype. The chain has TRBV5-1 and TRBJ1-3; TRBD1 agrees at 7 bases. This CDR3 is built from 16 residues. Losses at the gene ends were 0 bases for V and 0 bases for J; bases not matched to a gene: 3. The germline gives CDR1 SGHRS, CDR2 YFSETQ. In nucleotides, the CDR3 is TGCGCCAGCAGCTTGGGGGACAGAAGCTCTGGAAACACCATATATTTT. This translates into CASSLGDRSSGNTIYF.

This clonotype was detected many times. The chain's CDR3 is CASSLEGMETQYF. The CDR3 DNA follows: TGCGCCAGCAGCTTGGAGGGTATGGAGACCCAGTACTTC. This chain uses TRBV5-1 with TRBJ2-5; no clear D gene. V lost 0 bases to trimming and J lost 5 bases, with 8 bases between them. Per the germline V gene, CDR1 is SGHRS and CDR2 is YFSETQ. The CDR3 is 13 amino acids. The entire variable domain, with the rest obtained from reference TRBV5-1 and TRBJ2-5, is as follows: KAGVTQTPRYLIKTRGQQVTLSCSPISGHRSVSWYQQTPGQGLQFLFEYFSETQRNKGNFPGRFSGRQFSNSRSEMNVSTLELGDSALYLCASSLEGMETQYFGPGTRLLVL.

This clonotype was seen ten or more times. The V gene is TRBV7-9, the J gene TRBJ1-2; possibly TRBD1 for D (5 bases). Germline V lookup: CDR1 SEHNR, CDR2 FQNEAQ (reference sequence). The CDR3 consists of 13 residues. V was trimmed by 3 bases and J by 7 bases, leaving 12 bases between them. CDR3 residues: CASSFQQDGGYTF. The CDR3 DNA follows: TGTGCCAGCAGCTTTCAACAGGATGGTGGCTACACCTTC.

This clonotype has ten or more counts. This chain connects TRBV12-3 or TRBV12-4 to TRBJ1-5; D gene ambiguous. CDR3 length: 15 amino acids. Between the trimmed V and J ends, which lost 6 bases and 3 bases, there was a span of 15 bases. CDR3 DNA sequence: TGTGCCAGCAGGCGGACCTTTCAGTCCAATCAGCCCCAGCATTTT. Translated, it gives CASRRTFQSNQPQHF.

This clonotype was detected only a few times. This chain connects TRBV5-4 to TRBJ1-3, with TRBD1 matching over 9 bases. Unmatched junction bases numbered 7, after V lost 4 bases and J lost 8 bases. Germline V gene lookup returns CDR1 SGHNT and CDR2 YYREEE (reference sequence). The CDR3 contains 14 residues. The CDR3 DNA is TGTGCCAGCAGCCGGGACAGGGAAAAAGACACCATATATTTT. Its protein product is CASSRDREKDTIYF.

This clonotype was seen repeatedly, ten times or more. The CDR3 nucleotides read TGCGCCAGCAGCTTGGGCGGTGAAAACTATGGCTACACCTTC. It codes for CASSLGGENYGYTF. J is TRBJ1-2 and V is TRBV5-1; D gene unclear. This CDR3 has 14 residues. The V and J ends lost 0 bases and 2 bases respectively, with 8 bases between them. In germline, CDR1 is SGHRS, CDR2 YFSETQ.

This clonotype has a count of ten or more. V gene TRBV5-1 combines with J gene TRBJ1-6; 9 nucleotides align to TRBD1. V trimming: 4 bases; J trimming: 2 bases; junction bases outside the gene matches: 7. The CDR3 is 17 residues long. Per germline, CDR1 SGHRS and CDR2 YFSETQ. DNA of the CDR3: TGCGCCAGCAGCCGGGGGACAGGGAACACCTATAATTCACCCCTCCACTTT. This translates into CASSRGTGNTYNSPLHF.